The 25 T cell receptor beta chains in this list originate from one sample, sequenced in a study of blood T cell repertoires in COVID-19 (dated by TCRdb to 2019 to 2021). The library was produced with the immunoSEQ multiplex PCR assay. TCRdb obtained this table from immuneACCESS and retained in-frame rearrangements with V and J assigned. These tables miss some clones; where compared with another copy, unresolved V genes account for less than half of the shortfall, and the remainder is unexplained. Counted in this sample were approximately 180,000 clones; over 75% of them appeared once. The ten largest clonotypes hold 10% to 11% of the sample. The source material was peripheral blood. These receptors were taken from a human donor with active or convalescent COVID-19. The donor label of this sample is uncertain.

Points on this clone: The junction departs from the called germline gene at one end, perhaps through a read error. The DNA of the CDR3 is TGTGCTAGCAGCTTAGCGGGGACAGGGGGCGCCGGGGAGCTGTTTTTT. This encodes CASSLAGTGGAGELFF. V is TRBV7-7 and J is TRBJ2-2; 12 nucleotides match TRBD1. This CDR3 is built from 16 residues. In germline, CDR1 is SSHAT, CDR2 FNYEAQ (reference sequence). The full variable domain, its missing parts supplied by reference TRBV7-7 and TRBJ2-2, is GAGVSQSPRYKVTKRGQDVTLRCDPISSHATLYWYQQALGQGPEFLTYFNYEAQPDKSGLPSDRFSAERPEGSISTLTIQRTEQRDSAMYRCASSLAGTGGAGELFFGEGSRLTVL.

The gene calls are TRBV19 and TRBJ2-2; D is perhaps TRBD2 (6 bases). In germline, CDR1 is LNHDA, CDR2 SQIVND (reference sequence). The CDR3 consists of 15 residues. V lost 5 bases and J lost 9, with 19 bases in between. CDR3 loop: CASSASGTWGRELFF. The CDR3 nucleotides are TGTGCCAGTAGTGCATCCGGGACTTGGGGCCGGGAGCTGTTTTTT.

The DNA for the CDR3 is TGTGCCAGCGCCCGGGACTCCTCAAATCAAGAGACCCAGTACTTC. This codes for CASARDSSNQETQYF. The V call is TRBV2, the J call TRBJ2-5; D is possibly TRBD2 (6 bases). Germline CDR1 reads SNHLY; CDR2 reads FYNNEI. The CDR3 sequence is 15 residues long. The V end was cut by 8 bases, the J end by 2 bases, with 18 bases between.

This chain connects TRBV7-3 to TRBJ2-3, with D possibly TRBD2 on 6 matching bases. The germline V gene has CDR1 SGHTA and CDR2 FQGTGA. The germline V and J ends were trimmed by 2 bases and 2 bases, with 11 bases remaining between them. The CDR3 sequence is 15 residues long. The CDR3: CASSLGTGPTDTQYF. The CDR3, as DNA: TGTGCCAGCAGCTTAGGGACTGGGCCCACAGATACGCAGTATTTT.

The chain couples TRBV18 to TRBJ1-1; 9 bases agree with TRBD1. Germline CDR1 KGHSH, CDR2 LQKENI. The CDR3 totals 16 residues. With 2 bases clipped from V and 5 bases from J, the junction kept 9 bases outside the gene matches. This CDR3 is CASSPRTAGTGTEAFF. DNA of the CDR3: TGTGCCAGCTCACCAAGGACTGCCGGGACAGGGACTGAAGCTTTCTTT.

This rearrangement joins TRBV3-1 (or the pseudogene TRBV3-2) to TRBJ2-7; 8 nucleotides agree with TRBD2. The CDR3 contains 15 residues. Germline trimming cut 3 bases from V and 2 bases from J; bases unmatched to any gene: 6. CDR1 LGHDT and CDR2 YNNKEL come from the germline V gene (reference sequence). CDR3 loop: CASSHLAGGAYEQYF. CDR3 nucleotide sequence: TGTGCCAGCAGCCACCTGGCGGGGGGTGCCTACGAGCAGTACTTC.

This chain connects TRBV10-3 to TRBJ2-5; D is possibly TRBD1 (8 bases). Germline CDR1 and CDR2: ENHRY and SYGVKD. CDR3 size: 15 residues. With 2 bases removed from V and 4 bases from J, the gap between germline ends came to 14 bases. This CDR3 is CAISENRGGRETQYF. Written as DNA, the CDR3 is TGTGCCATCAGTGAGAACAGGGGGGGTCGAGAGACCCAGTACTTC.

CDR3 sequence (DNA): TGTGCCAGCAGAACTTGGGACAGGTTCTACGAGCAGTACTTC. It specifies CASRTWDRFYEQYF. The chain is built from TRBV7-2 and TRBJ2-7, with TRBD1 matching 8 bases. The V segment lost 6 bases and the J segment 3 bases; nucleotides outside the gene matches: 7. Looked up from germline, CDR1 is SGHTA and CDR2 is FQGNSA. CDR3 size: 14 residues.

This clone has more than one count but fewer than ten. V and J are TRBV4-1 and TRBJ1-5; D not certain. CDR3 length: 15 residues. V was cut by 4 bases and J by 1 base, with 11 bases left in between. Germline V lookup: CDR1 MGHRA, CDR2 YSYEKL. The CDR3 DNA is TGCGCCAGCAGCCGACTTGACGGCAGCAATCAGCCCCAGCATTTT. The encoded protein is CASSRLDGSNQPQHF.

The V call is TRBV13, the J call TRBJ1-3; tentative D call: TRBD1 (6 bases). With 0 bases removed from V and 6 bases from J, the gap between germline ends came to 9 bases. CDR3 length: 14 amino acids. CDR1 is PRHDT and CDR2 is FYEKMQ in the germline V gene (reference sequence). The CDR3 loop reads CASSLGQGENTIYF. Here the CDR3 DNA reads TGTGCCAGCAGCTTAGGACAGGGCGAAAACACCATATATTTT. Filled out from reference TRBV13 and TRBJ1-3, the complete variable domain reads AAGVIQSPRHLIKEKRETATLKCYPIPRHDTVYWYQQGPGQDPQFLISFYEKMQSDKGSIPDRFSAQQFSDYHSELNMSSLELGDSALYFCASSLGQGENTIYFGEGSWLTVV.

This clone was seen once. The chain carries TRBV18 and TRBJ2-7; 9 nucleotides line up with TRBD1. Germline assignment: CDR1 KGHSH and CDR2 LQKENI. J was trimmed by 0 bases and V by 6 bases; bases with no gene match: 3. CDR3 length: 14 residues. CDR3 amino acids: CASSQGQGSYEQYF. CDR3 nucleotides: TGTGCCAGCTCGCAGGGACAGGGCTCCTACGAGCAGTACTTC.

The chain is built from TRBV10-3 and TRBJ1-6, with 7 bases matching TRBD1. Germline lookup yields CDR1 ENHRY and CDR2 SYGVKD. Germline trimming cut 2 bases from V and 9 bases from J; bases unmatched to any gene: 7. The CDR3 has 15 residues. CDR3 sequence reads: CAISEEGARSSPLHF. CDR3 nucleotides: TGTGCCATCAGTGAGGAGGGGGCGCGGAGTTCACCCCTCCACTTT.

This clone has only a few counts. The rearrangement uses TRBV11-3 and TRBJ1-1; D gene unclear. The V end was cut by 3 bases, the J end by 8 bases, with 7 bases between. The germline V gene encodes CDR1 SGHNT and CDR2 YENEEA. The CDR3 covers 11 residues. In DNA, the CDR3 is TGTGCCAGCAGCTTTGGGAGAGAAGCTTTCTTT. The encoded protein is CASSFGREAFF.

V is TRBV7-3 and J is TRBJ2-5; 9 positions match TRBD2. V shed 5 bases, J shed 6 bases, and the junction held 10 bases outside the gene matches. The CDR3 is 15 residues long. Looked up from germline, CDR1 is SGHTA and CDR2 is FQGTGA. DNA of the CDR3: TGTGCCAGCAGCCCTAGCGGGGCTACAGGAAAGACCCAGTACTTC. As protein: CASSPSGATGKTQYF.

CDR3 sequence: CASTRDPGGSFTDTQYF. DNA for the CDR3: TGTGCCAGTACCCGAGACCCAGGTGGCTCTTTCACAGATACGCAGTATTTT. The chain couples TRBV19 to TRBJ2-3; D unclear. V lost 7 bases and J lost 2, with 22 bases in between. There are 17 residues in the CDR3. The germline CDR1 and CDR2 sequences are LNHDA and SQIVND (reference sequence).

This chain uses TRBV7-7 with TRBJ2-3, with 9 bases aligning to TRBD2. Germline CDR1 SSHAT, CDR2 FNYEAQ (reference sequence). The length of the CDR3 is 14 residues. Germline trimming cut 4 bases from V and 2 bases from J; bases unmatched to any gene: 1. CDR3 loop: CASSSSGDTDTQYF. The CDR3 nucleotides read TGTGCCAGCAGCTCTAGCGGGGACACAGATACGCAGTATTTT.

The chain recombines TRBV5-1 with TRBJ2-3; no clear D gene. V was trimmed by 9 bases and J by 1 base, leaving 12 bases between them. The CDR3 has 13 amino acids. Germline CDR1 SGHRS, CDR2 YFSETQ. The CDR3, as DNA: TGCGCCACCGAGAGGTGGGGCACAGATACGCAGTATTTT. Translation gives CATERWGTDTQYF.

The gene calls are TRBV7-9 and TRBJ2-7; TRBD1 matches 10 bases. Per germline, CDR1 SEHNR and CDR2 FQNEAQ (reference sequence). The CDR3 spans 18 residues. V lost 4 bases to trimming and J lost 3 bases; unmatched junction nucleotides: 15. In DNA, the CDR3 is TGTGCCAGCAGCTCTCCGGGACAGGGGCTCCGGAGTAACTACGAGCAGTACTTC. Its translation: CASSSPGQGLRSNYEQYF.

The gene calls are TRBV15 and TRBJ2-7; 7 bases fit TRBD1. The V gene end was trimmed by 5 bases and the J gene end by 3 bases; junction bases not matched to a gene: 16. The CDR3 sequence is 17 residues long. CDR1 LNHNV and CDR2 YYDKDF come from the germline V gene (reference sequence). The CDR3 region is CATSPGWETGKGYEQYF. CDR3 nucleotide sequence: TGTGCCACCAGCCCCGGGTGGGAGACAGGGAAGGGCTACGAGCAGTACTTC.

The V gene is TRBV29-1, the J gene TRBJ1-2; 7 bases align to TRBD1. The germline gives CDR1 SQVTM, CDR2 ANQGSEA. The length of the CDR3 is 15 residues. The junction had 15 bases not matched to a gene; V was cut back by 5 bases and J by 6 bases. As DNA, the CDR3 is TGCAGCGTTTGGGACAGCGCGATCGGAAAAAATGGCTACACCTTC. Amino acids: CSVWDSAIGKNGYTF.

The V gene is TRBV7-8, the J gene TRBJ2-5; 9 positions match TRBD2. Unmatched junction bases numbered 7, after V lost 6 bases and J lost 5 bases. Germline CDR1 and CDR2: SGHVS and FQNEAQ. The length of the CDR3 is 14 residues. CDR3 DNA: TGTGCCAGCAGGATGGGGACTAGCAGGGAGACCCAGTACTTC. Its translation: CASRMGTSRETQYF. Full variable domain (missing parts from reference TRBV7-8 and TRBJ2-5): GAGVSQSPRYKVAKRGQDVALRCDPISGHVSLFWYQQALGQGPEFLTYFQNEAQLDKSGLPSDRFFAERPEGSVSTLKIQRTQQEDSAVYLCASRMGTSRETQYFGPGTRLLVL.

The chain uses TRBV7-9 and TRBJ1-5, with D hard to call. CDR1 and CDR2 (germline): SEHNR, FQNEAQ (reference sequence). V lost 1 base and J 6 bases, leaving 10 bases between the germline ends. CDR3 size: 14 residues. CDR3 in DNA: TGTGCCAGCAGCTTAGATCAAGGAGGTCAGCCCCAGCATTTT. Translating it yields CASSLDQGGQPQHF.

CDR3 amino acids: CASRSNPVSETQYF. In nucleotides, the CDR3 is TGTGCCAGCAGGAGCAATCCCGTTAGTGAGACCCAGTACTTC. V gene TRBV2 combines with J gene TRBJ2-5, with D uncertain. Germline values: CDR1 SNHLY, CDR2 FYNNEI. V gave up 6 bases and J gave up 5 bases, with 16 bases separating them. The CDR3 is 14 residues long. The full variable domain, in which reference TRBV2 and TRBJ2-5 provide the parts outside the CDR3, is EPEVTQTPSHQVTQMGQEVILRCVPISNHLYFYWYRQILGQKVEFLVSFYNNEISEKSEIFDDQFSVERPDGSNFTLKIRSTKLEDSAMYFCASRSNPVSETQYFGPGTRLLVL.

This clone was seen just once. This chain uses TRBV4-2 with TRBJ2-1; 9 nucleotides agree with TRBD2. CDR3 length: 20 residues. V lost 1 base and J lost 4; bases outside the gene matches: 17. Germline V gives CDR1 LGHNA, CDR2 YNFKEQ. The CDR3 sequence is CASSQVGLAGTVLSYNEQFF. CDR3 nucleotides: TGTGCCAGCAGCCAAGTTGGCCTAGCGGGGACCGTTCTAAGTTACAATGAGCAGTTCTTC.

The chain has TRBV3-1 (or the pseudogene TRBV3-2) and TRBJ2-3; 7 nucleotides line up with TRBD2. The germline gives CDR1 LGHDT, CDR2 YNNKEL (reference sequence). The CDR3 length is 13 residues. V lost 0 bases, J lost 8 bases, and 2 bases stayed unmatched. CDR3 amino acids: CASSQDGEGTQYF. In nucleotides, the CDR3 is TGTGCCAGCAGCCAAGATGGGGAGGGTACGCAGTATTTT.